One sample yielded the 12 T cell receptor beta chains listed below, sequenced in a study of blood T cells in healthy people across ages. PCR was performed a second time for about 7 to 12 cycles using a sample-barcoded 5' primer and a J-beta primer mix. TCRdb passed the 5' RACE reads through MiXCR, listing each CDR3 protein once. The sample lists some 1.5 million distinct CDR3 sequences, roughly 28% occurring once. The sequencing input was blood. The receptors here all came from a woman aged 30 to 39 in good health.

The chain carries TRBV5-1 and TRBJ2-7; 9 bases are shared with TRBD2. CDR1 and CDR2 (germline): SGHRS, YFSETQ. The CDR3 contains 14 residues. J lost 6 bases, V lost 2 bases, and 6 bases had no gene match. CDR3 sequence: CASSLLLAGSEQYF. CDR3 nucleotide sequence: TGCGCCAGCAGCTTACTTCTAGCGGGATCCGAGCAGTACTTC. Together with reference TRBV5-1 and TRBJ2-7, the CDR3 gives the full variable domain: KAGVTQTPRYLIKTRGQQVTLSCSPISGHRSVSWYQQTPGQGLQFLFEYFSETQRNKGNFPGRFSGRQFSNSRSEMNVSTLELGDSALYLCASSLLLAGSEQYFGPGTRLTVT.

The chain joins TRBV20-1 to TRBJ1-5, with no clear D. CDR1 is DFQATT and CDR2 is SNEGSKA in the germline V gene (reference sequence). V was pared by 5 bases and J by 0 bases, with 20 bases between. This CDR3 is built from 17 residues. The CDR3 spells CSAPEGGSFYSNQPQHF. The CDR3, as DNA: TGCAGTGCTCCGGAGGGCGGGAGTTTCTATAGCAATCAGCCCCAGCATTTT.

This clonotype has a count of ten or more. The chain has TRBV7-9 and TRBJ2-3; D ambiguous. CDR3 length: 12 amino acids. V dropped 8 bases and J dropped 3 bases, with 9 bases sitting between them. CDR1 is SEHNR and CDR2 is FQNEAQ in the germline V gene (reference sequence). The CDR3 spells CASRVGTDTQYF. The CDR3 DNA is TGTGCCAGCCGAGTTGGGACAGATACGCAGTATTTT.

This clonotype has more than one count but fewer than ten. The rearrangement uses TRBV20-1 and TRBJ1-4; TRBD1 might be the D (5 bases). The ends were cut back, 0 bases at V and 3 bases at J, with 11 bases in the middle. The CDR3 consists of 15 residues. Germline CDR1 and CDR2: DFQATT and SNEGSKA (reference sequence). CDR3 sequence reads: CSARDWGGPNEKLFF. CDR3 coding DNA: TGCAGTGCTAGAGATTGGGGCGGACCTAATGAAAAACTGTTTTTT.

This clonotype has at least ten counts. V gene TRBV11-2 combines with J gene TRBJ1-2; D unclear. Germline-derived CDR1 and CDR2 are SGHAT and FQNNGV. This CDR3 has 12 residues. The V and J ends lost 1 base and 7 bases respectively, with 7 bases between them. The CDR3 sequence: CASSLAGTGYTF. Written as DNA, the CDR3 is TGTGCCAGCAGCTTAGCAGGCACTGGCTACACCTTC.

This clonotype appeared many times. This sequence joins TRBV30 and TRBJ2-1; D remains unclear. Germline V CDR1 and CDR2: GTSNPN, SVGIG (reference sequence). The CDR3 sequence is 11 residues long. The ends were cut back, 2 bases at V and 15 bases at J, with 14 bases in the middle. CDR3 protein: CAWSLREVGFF. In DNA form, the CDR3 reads TGTGCCTGGAGTCTACGCGAGGTGGGGTTCTTC.

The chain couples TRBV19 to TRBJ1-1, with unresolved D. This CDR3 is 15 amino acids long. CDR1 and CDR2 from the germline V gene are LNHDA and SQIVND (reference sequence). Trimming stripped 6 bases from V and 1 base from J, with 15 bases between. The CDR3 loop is CASRHQLRRNTEAFF. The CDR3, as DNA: TGTGCCAGTAGGCACCAGTTGAGGAGGAACACTGAAGCTTTCTTT.

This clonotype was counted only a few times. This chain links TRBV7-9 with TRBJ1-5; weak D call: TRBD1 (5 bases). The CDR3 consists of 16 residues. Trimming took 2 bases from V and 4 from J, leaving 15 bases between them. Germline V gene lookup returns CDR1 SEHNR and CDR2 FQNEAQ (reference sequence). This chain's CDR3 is CASSLYRGATNQPQHF. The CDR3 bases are TGTGCCAGCAGCTTATATCGAGGGGCGACGAATCAGCCCCAGCATTTT. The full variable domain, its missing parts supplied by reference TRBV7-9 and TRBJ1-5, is DTGVSQNPRHKITKRGQNVTFRCDPISEHNRLYWYRQTLGQGPEFLTYFQNEAQLEKSRLLSDRFSAERPKGSFSTLEIQRTEQGDSAMYLCASSLYRGATNQPQHFGDGTRLSIL.

CDR3 DNA: TGTGCCAGCAGTAAGGAGGGGGCGAGGTACAATGAGCAGTACTTC. Its protein product is CASSKEGARYNEQYF. This chain uses TRBV6-5 with TRBJ2-4; weak D call: TRBD1 (7 bases). The V end lost 5 bases, the J end lost 13 bases, and 24 bases lay between the germline ends. This CDR3 comprises 15 residues. The germline V gene encodes CDR1 MNHEY and CDR2 SVGAGI.

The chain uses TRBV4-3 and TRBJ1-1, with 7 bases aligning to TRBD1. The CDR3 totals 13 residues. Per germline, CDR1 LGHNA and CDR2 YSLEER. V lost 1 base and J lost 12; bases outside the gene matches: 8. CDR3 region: CASSQGQGSLTFF. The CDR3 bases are TGCGCCAGCAGCCAAGGACAGGGTTCACTAACTTTCTTT.

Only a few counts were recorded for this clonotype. This CDR3 reads CASSRAALSGRLPETQYF. CDR3 in DNA: TGTGCCAGCAGTCGCGCCGCCCTTAGCGGGAGGCTTCCAGAGACCCAGTACTTC. The V call is TRBV6-1, the J call TRBJ2-5; 10 bases match TRBD2. The length of the CDR3 is 18 residues. CDR1 is MNHNS, CDR2 SASEGT, per germline. V dropped 5 bases and J dropped 4; count of bases not matched to a gene: 16.

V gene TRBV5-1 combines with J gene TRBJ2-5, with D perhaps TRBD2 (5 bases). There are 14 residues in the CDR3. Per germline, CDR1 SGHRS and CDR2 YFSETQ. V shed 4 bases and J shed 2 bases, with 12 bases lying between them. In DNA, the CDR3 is TGCGCCAGCAGCACCGGACGGGGACAAGAGACCCAGTACTTC. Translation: CASSTGRGQETQYF.